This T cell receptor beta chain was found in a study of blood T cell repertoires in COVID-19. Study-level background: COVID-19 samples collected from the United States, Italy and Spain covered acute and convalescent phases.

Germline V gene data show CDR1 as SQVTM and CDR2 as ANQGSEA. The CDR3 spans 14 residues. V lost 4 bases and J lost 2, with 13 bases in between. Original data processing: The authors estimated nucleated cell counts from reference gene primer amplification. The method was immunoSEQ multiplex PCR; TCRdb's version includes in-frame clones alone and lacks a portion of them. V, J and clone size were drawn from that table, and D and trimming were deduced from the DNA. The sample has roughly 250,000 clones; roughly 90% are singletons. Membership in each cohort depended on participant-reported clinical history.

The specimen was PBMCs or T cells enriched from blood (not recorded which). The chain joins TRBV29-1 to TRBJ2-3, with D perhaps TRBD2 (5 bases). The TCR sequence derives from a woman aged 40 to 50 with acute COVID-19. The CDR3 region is CSVAPRLITDTQYF. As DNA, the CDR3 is TGCAGCGTTGCCCCTCGACTAATCACAGATACGCAGTATTTT.